Listed here are 5 T cell receptor beta chains from one sample, sequenced in a study of T cell responses to AZD1222 COVID-19 vaccine. Some clones are missing from TCRdb's copy, which holds only in-frame ones; the method was immunoSEQ multiplex PCR. The sample carries about 100,000 clones, 88% recorded once. The specimen was peripheral blood, collected on day 0 of AZD1222 vaccination. The receptors were sampled from an adult in good health.

The chain employs TRBV6-5 and TRBJ2-5; the D is unclear. CDR1 is MNHEY, CDR2 SVGAGI, per germline. V shed 7 bases and J shed 2 bases, with 14 bases lying between them. This CDR3 region has 14 residues. The CDR3 is CASTRDSGQETQYF. The DNA for the CDR3 is TGTGCCAGCACTCGAGACTCGGGTCAAGAGACCCAGTACTTC.

The CDR3 DNA reads as TGTGCCAGCTCACCACCGGTCCGAGAGACCCAGTACTTC. Amino acid sequence: CASSPPVRETQYF. The chain carries TRBV18 and TRBJ2-5, with D hard to call. The length of the CDR3 is 13 residues. V dropped 0 bases and J dropped 4 bases, with 6 bases sitting between them. From germline, CDR1 is KGHSH and CDR2 LQKENI.

This chain uses TRBV4-2 with TRBJ2-1, with 11 nucleotides matching TRBD1. Germline V gene sequence: CDR1 LGHNA, CDR2 YNFKEQ. Unmatched junction bases numbered 4, after V lost 2 bases and J lost 7 bases. This CDR3 is 15 amino acids long. In DNA form, the CDR3 reads TGTGCCAGCAGCCAACCGGGACAGGGGGGGAATGAGCAGTTCTTC. Translating it yields CASSQPGQGGNEQFF.

The chain carries TRBV4-2 and TRBJ1-3; tentative D call: TRBD1 (5 bases). V was pared by 1 base and J by 1 base, with 14 bases between. From germline, CDR1 is LGHNA and CDR2 YNFKEQ. This CDR3 is 17 amino acids long. The CDR3 sequence is CASSQGGTPNSGNTIYF. In nucleotides, the CDR3 is TGTGCCAGCAGCCAAGGAGGGACCCCGAATTCTGGAAACACCATATATTTT.

The V call is TRBV29-1, the J call TRBJ2-3; 12 bases are shared with TRBD2. The V gene end was trimmed by 3 bases and the J gene end by 1 base; junction bases not matched to a gene: 14. The CDR3 extends over 19 amino acids. Germline assignment: CDR1 SQVTM and CDR2 ANQGSEA. The CDR3 coding sequence is TGCAGCGTTGAGGTAGTAAGGACTAGCGGGATGAGTGGCACAGATACGCAGTATTTT. Encoded protein: CSVEVVRTSGMSGTDTQYF.